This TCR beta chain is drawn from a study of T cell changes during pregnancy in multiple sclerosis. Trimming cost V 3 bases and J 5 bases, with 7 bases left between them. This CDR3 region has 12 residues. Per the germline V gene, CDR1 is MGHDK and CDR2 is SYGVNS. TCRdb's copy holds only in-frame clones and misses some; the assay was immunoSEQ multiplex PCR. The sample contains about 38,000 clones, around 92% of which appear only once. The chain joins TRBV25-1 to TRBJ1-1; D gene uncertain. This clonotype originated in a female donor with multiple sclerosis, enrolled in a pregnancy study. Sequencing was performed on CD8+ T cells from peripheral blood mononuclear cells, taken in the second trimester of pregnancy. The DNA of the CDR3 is TGTGCCAGCAGTGATAGTTGGACTGAAGCTTTCTTT. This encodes CASSDSWTEAFF. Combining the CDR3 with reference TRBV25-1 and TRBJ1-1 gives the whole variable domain EADIYQTPRYLVIGTGKKITLECSQTMGHDKMYWYQQDPGMELHLIHYSYGVNSTEKGDLSSESTVSRIRTEHFPLTLESARPSHTSQYLCASSDSWTEAFFGQGTRLTVV.